The clone carrying this TCR beta chain was counted between two and nine times. Antigen specificity is unknown. The sequencing template was cDNA reverse transcribed from extracted RNA. Repertoires were generated with immunoSEQ multiplex PCR, while TCRdb's copy carries only in-frame clones and drops some. The sample yields some 30,000 clones, 60% to 85% seen once. This sample was included in a study of CD8+ T cells in alopecia areata. CDR1 and CDR2 from the germline V gene are SEHNR and FQNEAQ (reference sequence). Trimming cost V 5 bases and J 1 base, with 11 bases left between them. This CDR3 comprises 14 residues. Broader study findings: Elevated clonality characterized lesional scalp relative to normal scalp, particularly in alopecia totalis/universalis. Clarity of TCR sharing across patients fell short of that in mice, possibly HLA-related.

Collected material from alopecia areata patients comprised lesional scalp punch biopsies and peripheral blood. From PBMCs, CD4+ and CD8+ T cells were sorted. This TCR was sampled from a human donor with alopecia areata. Sample: NKG2D-low CD8+ T cells sorted from blood. This chain connects TRBV7-9 to TRBJ2-5; no firm D call. Written as DNA, the CDR3 is TGTGCCAGCAGCCATCCATCCGTCCAAGAGACCCAGTACTTC. Translation: CASSHPSVQETQYF.